Listed below are T cell receptor beta chains from one sample, sequenced in a study of T cell repertoires in cytomegalovirus infection. Using its own MiXCR run on the reads, TCRdb lists one record per CDR3 protein. In the table there are some 220,000 distinct CDR3 sequences, around two fifths of which are singletons. What these receptors recognize is not known. The sample consisted of CD8+ T cells from cultured PBMCs, taken from culture after CMV antigen stimulation. The origin of the receptors is a human donor in good health (CMV status not recorded). Some clones in this sample may be carry-over from other donors' samples. The CDR3 runs from the conserved cysteine through the conserved F or W. Fields, in order: CDR3 protein, CDR3 DNA, clone size, V gene, J gene, D gene. A D gene is named only where the DNA matches it firmly. The size of a clone is reported for some rows only, either as once, few or many, or as a class for expanded clones.

CDR3: CASSLVGTGPPQYF; DNA: TGTGCCAGCAGCTTAGTTGGGACAGGGCCCCCCCAGTACTTC; size: once; V: TRBV11-2; J: TRBJ2-7; D: TRBD1
CDR3: CASVVNTGNTIYF; DNA: TGTGCCAGTGTAGTGAACACTGGAAACACCATATATTTT; size: few; V: TRBV19; J: TRBJ1-3; D: NA
CDR3: CASSLRRIEGLTDTQYF; DNA: TGTGCCAGCAGTTTACGACGAATAGAGGGACTCACAGATACGCAGTATTTT; size: NA; V: TRBV28; J: TRBJ2-3; D: NA
CDR3: CASSPPGRGNQPQHF; DNA: TGTGCCAGCAGCCCCCCAGGGCGGGGCAATCAGCCCCAGCATTTT; size: NA; V: TRBV4-1; J: TRBJ1-5; D: NA
CDR3: CAISESAIGNTIYF; DNA: TGTGCCATCAGTGAGTCTGCGATTGGAAACACCATATATTTT; size: few; V: TRBV10-3; J: TRBJ1-3; D: NA
CDR3: CASGSPPHEQFF; DNA: TGTGCCAGCGGCTCCCCCCCTCATGAGCAGTTCTTC; size: NA; V: TRBV5-4; J: TRBJ2-1; D: NA
CDR3: CASSHNTNTQYF; DNA: TGTGCCAGCAGCCACAACACAAATACGCAGTATTTT; size: NA; V: TRBV5-4; J: TRBJ2-3; D: NA
CDR3: CASSSGTGTPGYTF; DNA: TGTGCCAGCAGTTCCGGGACAGGGACACCTGGCTACACCTTC; size: NA; V: TRBV27; J: TRBJ1-2; D: TRBD1
CDR3: CASSLVRGEYNEQFF; DNA: TGTGCCAGCAGCTTAGTTCGGGGGGAATACAATGAGCAGTTCTTC; size: few; V: TRBV7-9; J: TRBJ2-1; D: TRBD2
CDR3: CASSSRDQGSKNIQYF; DNA: TGTGCCAGCAGTAGCCGGGACCAGGGGTCCAAAAACATTCAGTACTTC; size: few; V: TRBV25-1; J: TRBJ2-4; D: NA
CDR3: CASSLGVDRFF; DNA: TGTGCCAGCAGTTTAGGGGTCGACAGGTTCTTC; size: few; V: TRBV27; J: TRBJ2-1; D: NA
CDR3: CASSQEGMDDPDDADTQYF; DNA: TGTGCCAGCAGCCAAGAGGGGATGGACGACCCCGACGACGCAGATACGCAGTATTTT; size: NA; V: TRBV3-1; J: TRBJ2-3; D: NA
CDR3: CANSLAREAYNEQFF; DNA: TGTGCCAACAGCTTAGCGCGGGAGGCCTACAATGAGCAGTTCTTC; size: NA; V: TRBV7-2; J: TRBJ2-1; D: TRBD2
CDR3: CASSSTLMTSGTETGELFF; DNA: TGTGCCAGCAGTTCGACCCTAATGACTAGCGGGACAGAGACCGGGGAGCTGTTTTTT; size: NA; V: TRBV28; J: TRBJ2-2; D: TRBD2
CDR3: CASRRTGGEITYNSPLHF; DNA: TGTGCCAGTCGGCGGACAGGGGGGGAGATAACCTATAATTCACCCCTCCACTTT; size: NA; V: TRBV27; J: TRBJ1-6; D: TRBD1
CDR3: CASSQVGEAQETQYF; DNA: TGTGCCAGCAGCCAAGTAGGAGAAGCCCAAGAGACCCAGTACTTC; size: few; V: TRBV4-2; J: TRBJ2-5; D: NA
CDR3: CATAGTGELFF; DNA: TGCGCCACAGCGGGCACCGGGGAGCTGTTTTTT; size: NA; V: TRBV5-1; J: TRBJ2-2; D: NA
CDR3: CASSPLNRQEKTYGYTF; DNA: TGTGCCAGCAGTCCCCTAAACCGACAGGAGAAGACGTATGGCTACACCTTC; size: NA; V: TRBV25-1; J: TRBJ1-2; D: NA
CDR3: CASSTSGETYEQYF; DNA: TGTGCCAGCAGTACTAGCGGGGAAACCTACGAGCAGTACTTC; size: NA; V: TRBV6-5; J: TRBJ2-7; D: TRBD2
CDR3: CASSRQGQTEAFF; DNA: TGCGCCAGCAGCCGACAGGGCCAAACTGAAGCTTTCTTT; size: NA; V: TRBV10-2; J: TRBJ1-1; D: TRBD1
CDR3: CASSFIPQGGETQYF; DNA: TGTGCCAGCAGCTTTATACCACAGGGAGGGGAGACCCAGTACTTC; size: NA; V: TRBV7-4; J: TRBJ2-5; D: NA
CDR3: CASNQGVSYNEQFF; DNA: TGTGCCAGCAATCAAGGGGTTTCCTACAATGAGCAGTTCTTC; size: NA; V: TRBV6-6; J: TRBJ2-1; D: NA
CDR3: CASSLLTANTGELFF; DNA: TGTGCCAGCAGCTTGCTGACGGCGAACACCGGGGAGCTGTTTTTT; size: few; V: TRBV5-6; J: TRBJ2-2; D: NA
CDR3: CASNPTQGKEANYGYTF; DNA: TGTGCCAGTAACCCGACCCAGGGGAAGGAGGCTAACTATGGCTACACCTTC; size: NA; V: TRBV19; J: TRBJ1-2; D: NA
CDR3: CASSESGRAPYNEQFF; DNA: TGTGCCAGCAGTGAGAGTGGGAGGGCCCCCTACAATGAGCAGTTCTTC; size: NA; V: TRBV2; J: TRBJ2-1; D: TRBD2
CDR3: CASSLSGAAGASYGYTF; DNA: TGTGCCAGCAGTCTCAGCGGAGCTGCAGGAGCAAGCTATGGCTACACCTTC; size: NA; V: TRBV27; J: TRBJ1-2; D: NA
CDR3: CASSLATPRARNPLYEQYF; DNA: TGTGCCAGCAGCTTAGCGACCCCGCGCGCCAGAAACCCCCTCTACGAGCAGTACTTC; size: many; V: TRBV7-8; J: TRBJ2-7; D: NA
CDR3: CAILAHKTGQMNTEAFF; DNA: TGTGCCATCTTAGCCCACAAGACGGGACAAATGAACACTGAAGCTTTCTTT; size: few; V: TRBV6-6; J: TRBJ1-1; D: NA
CDR3: CASSLASGVRWAYNEQFF; DNA: TGTGCCAGCAGCTTAGCGTCCGGGGTCAGGTGGGCCTACAATGAGCAGTTCTTC; size: many; V: TRBV7-6; J: TRBJ2-1; D: NA
CDR3: CSARDPDSATNEKLFF; DNA: TGCAGTGCTAGAGATCCGGACAGCGCAACTAATGAAAAACTGTTTTTT; size: few; V: TRBV20-1; J: TRBJ1-4; D: NA
CDR3: CASSYSITGVEQYF; DNA: TGTGCCAGCAGTTACTCTATCACGGGGGTCGAGCAGTACTTC; size: NA; V: TRBV6-5; J: TRBJ2-7; D: NA
CDR3: CASSFRPRVQNTEAFF; DNA: TGTGCCAGCAGCTTCCGGCCACGAGTCCAGAACACTGAAGCTTTCTTT; size: few; V: TRBV7-6; J: TRBJ1-1; D: NA
CDR3: CSDGGGNYGYTF; DNA: TGCAGCGATGGGGGGGGAAACTATGGCTACACCTTC; size: NA; V: TRBV29-1; J: TRBJ1-2; D: NA
CDR3: CASSQSTDTQYF; DNA: TGTGCCAGCAGCCAATCTACAGATACGCAGTATTTT; size: few; V: TRBV4-2; J: TRBJ2-3; D: NA
CDR3: CASSPWTGVTTEAFF; DNA: TGTGCCAGCAGCCCCTGGACAGGGGTGACCACTGAAGCTTTCTTT; size: NA; V: TRBV14; J: TRBJ1-1; D: TRBD1
CDR3: CASQGLAGANVLTF; DNA: TGTGCCAGCCAGGGACTGGCCGGGGCCAACGTCCTGACTTTC; size: NA; V: TRBV27; J: TRBJ2-6; D: NA
CDR3: CASSLGGTGTRNYGYTF; DNA: TGTGCCAGCAGTTTAGGGGGGACAGGGACCAGAAACTATGGCTACACCTTC; size: NA; V: TRBV12-3/TRBV12-4; J: TRBJ1-2; D: TRBD1
CDR3: CSARAPSGTRSSYEQYF; DNA: TGCAGTGCTAGAGCGCCTAGCGGGACCCGTAGCTCCTACGAGCAGTACTTC; size: few; V: TRBV20-1; J: TRBJ2-7; D: TRBD2
CDR3: CASQREGSYGQPQHF; DNA: TGTGCCAGCCAACGAGAGGGCAGCTACGGTCAGCCCCAGCATTTT; size: NA; V: TRBV18; J: TRBJ1-5; D: NA
CDR3: CASRPPGGVNTEAFF; DNA: TGTGCCAGCAGGCCCCCCGGGGGGGTGAACACTGAAGCTTTCTTT; size: NA; V: TRBV12-3/TRBV12-4; J: TRBJ1-1; D: NA
CDR3: CASGSSKSNTDTQYF; DNA: TGTGCTAGTGGTTCCTCGAAGTCAAACACAGATACGCAGTATTTT; size: many; V: TRBV12-5; J: TRBJ2-3; D: NA
CDR3: CASSIDSWGSSYEQYF; DNA: TGTGCCAGTAGTATAGATTCGTGGGGAAGCTCCTACGAGCAGTACTTC; size: NA; V: TRBV19; J: TRBJ2-7; D: NA
CDR3: CASSLGTRYAGGFNEQFF; DNA: TGTGCCAGCAGCTTAGGGACCCGTTATGCGGGAGGGTTTAATGAGCAGTTCTTC; size: NA; V: TRBV11-2; J: TRBJ2-1; D: TRBD2
CDR3: CASSYGFNQPQHF; DNA: TGTGCCAGCAGTTACGGATTCAATCAGCCCCAGCATTTT; size: few; V: TRBV6-5; J: TRBJ1-5; D: NA
CDR3: CASSSGQFSDTEAFF; DNA: TGTGCCAGCAGCTCCGGACAGTTTTCAGACACTGAAGCTTTCTTT; size: NA; V: TRBV11-2; J: TRBJ1-1; D: NA
CDR3: CAWSVSGAGGPKNEQFF; DNA: TGTGCCTGGAGTGTCTCGGGAGCGGGAGGGCCGAAGAATGAGCAGTTCTTC; size: many; V: TRBV30; J: TRBJ2-1; D: TRBD2
CDR3: CASSLSPGRNTDTQYF; DNA: TGTGCCAGCAGCTTATCCCCCGGGAGGAACACAGATACGCAGTATTTT; size: many; V: TRBV7-8; J: TRBJ2-3; D: TRBD2
CDR3: CASGFPGGNEQFF; DNA: TGTGCTAGTGGTTTCCCCGGGGGCAATGAGCAGTTCTTC; size: NA; V: TRBV12-5; J: TRBJ2-1; D: NA
CDR3: CASNRQGYTGELFF; DNA: TGTGCCAGTAACCGACAGGGGTACACCGGGGAGCTGTTTTTT; size: many; V: TRBV19; J: TRBJ2-2; D: TRBD1
CDR3: CASRAETGELFF; DNA: TGTGCCAGCAGGGCGGAAACCGGGGAGCTGTTTTTT; size: NA; V: TRBV12-3/TRBV12-4; J: TRBJ2-2; D: NA
CDR3: CASSPQPRPLAGGRETQYF; DNA: TGTGCCAGCAGTCCCCAGCCCCGTCCCCTAGCGGGGGGACGAGAGACCCAGTACTTC; size: NA; V: TRBV27; J: TRBJ2-5; D: TRBD2
CDR3: CASGLQNYGYTF; DNA: TGTGCCAGTGGATTGCAAAACTATGGCTACACCTTC; size: NA; V: TRBV19; J: TRBJ1-2; D: NA
CDR3: CASSELQHNEQFF; DNA: TGTGCCAGCAGTGAGTTACAGCACAATGAGCAGTTCTTC; size: NA; V: TRBV6-1; J: TRBJ2-1; D: NA
CDR3: CASTQLGLAKETQYF; DNA: TGTGCCAGCACCCAGCTCGGACTAGCGAAAGAGACCCAGTACTTC; size: few; V: TRBV7-6; J: TRBJ2-5; D: TRBD2
CDR3: CASSWQEGGSGRSSEQFF; DNA: TGTGCCAGCAGCTGGCAAGAGGGTGGTAGCGGGAGGTCGAGTGAGCAGTTCTTC; size: NA; V: TRBV7-8; J: TRBJ2-1; D: TRBD2
CDR3: CASSPRGVPQLNTEAFF; DNA: TGTGCCAGCAGCCCCCGAGGGGTTCCCCAGTTGAACACTGAAGCTTTCTTT; size: NA; V: TRBV14; J: TRBJ1-1; D: NA
CDR3: CASSLEQGGTEAFF; DNA: TGTGCCAGCAGCTTAGAACAGGGGGGCACTGAAGCTTTCTTT; size: NA; V: TRBV7-4; J: TRBJ1-1; D: TRBD1
CDR3: CASSHGQGAGNSPLHF; DNA: TGCGCCAGCAGCCACGGACAGGGGGCTGGGAATTCACCCCTCCACTTT; size: NA; V: TRBV4-1; J: TRBJ1-6; D: TRBD1